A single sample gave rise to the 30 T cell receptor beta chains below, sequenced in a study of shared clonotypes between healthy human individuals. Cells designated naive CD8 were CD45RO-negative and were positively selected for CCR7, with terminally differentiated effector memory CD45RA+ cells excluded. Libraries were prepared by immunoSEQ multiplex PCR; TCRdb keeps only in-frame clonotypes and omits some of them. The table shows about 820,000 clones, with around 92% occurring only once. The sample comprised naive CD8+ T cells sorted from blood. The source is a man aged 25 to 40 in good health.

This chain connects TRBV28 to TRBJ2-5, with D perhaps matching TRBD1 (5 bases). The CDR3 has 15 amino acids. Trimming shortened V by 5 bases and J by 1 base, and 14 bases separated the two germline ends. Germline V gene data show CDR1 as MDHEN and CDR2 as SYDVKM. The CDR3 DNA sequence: TGTGCCAGCAGTACCATTGACAGAATCCAAGAGACCCAGTACTTC. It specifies CASSTIDRIQETQYF. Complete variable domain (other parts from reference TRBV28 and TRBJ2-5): DVKVTQSSRYLVKRTGEKVFLECVQDMDHENMFWYRQDPGLGLRLIYFSYDVKMKEKGDIPEGYSVSREKKERFSLILESASTNQTSMYLCASSTIDRIQETQYFGPGTRLLVL.

CDR3 in amino acids: CASRRGGEQYF. CDR3 nucleotides: TGTGCCAGCCGGAGGGGAGGCGAGCAGTACTTC. The chain couples TRBV5-8 to TRBJ2-7; the D gene is possibly TRBD2 (6 bases). V lost 7 bases and J lost 6, with 11 bases in between. CDR3 length: 11 amino acids. Germline CDR1 is SGHTS and CDR2 is YDEGEE.

The chain's CDR3 is CASSMLAGAYEQYF. For the CDR3, the DNA is TGTGCCAGCAGCATGTTAGCGGGAGCCTACGAGCAGTACTTC. The gene calls are TRBV11-2 and TRBJ2-7, with 9 bases lining up with TRBD2. Unmatched junction bases numbered 4, after V lost 5 bases and J lost 2 bases. This CDR3 is 14 amino acids long. The germline gives CDR1 SGHAT, CDR2 FQNNGV.

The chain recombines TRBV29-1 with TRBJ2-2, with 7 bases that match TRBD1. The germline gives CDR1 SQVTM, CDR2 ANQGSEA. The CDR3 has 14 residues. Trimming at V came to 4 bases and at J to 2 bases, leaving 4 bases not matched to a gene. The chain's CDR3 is CSVVRDSNTGELFF. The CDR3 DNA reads TGCAGCGTTGTCCGGGACAGCAACACCGGGGAGCTGTTTTTT.

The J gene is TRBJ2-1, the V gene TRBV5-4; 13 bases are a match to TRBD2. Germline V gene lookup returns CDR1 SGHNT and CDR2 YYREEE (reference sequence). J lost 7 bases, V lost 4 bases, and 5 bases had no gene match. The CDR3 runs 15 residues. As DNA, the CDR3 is TGTGCCAGCAGCCTCGGGACTAGCGGGATAAATGAGCAGTTCTTC. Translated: CASSLGTSGINEQFF.

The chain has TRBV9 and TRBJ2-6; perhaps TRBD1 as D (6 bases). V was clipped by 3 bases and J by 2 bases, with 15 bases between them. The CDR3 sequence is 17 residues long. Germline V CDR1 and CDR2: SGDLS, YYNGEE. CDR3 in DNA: TGTGCCAGCAGCGGCCGGGACATACTCACTGGGGCCAACGTCCTGACTTTC. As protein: CASSGRDILTGANVLTF.

The CDR3 nucleotides read TGTGCCAGCAGGGGATTGACAATCTCCTCTGGAAACACCATATATTTT. Translated: CASRGLTISSGNTIYF. This sequence joins TRBV28 and TRBJ1-3; D remains unclear. The germline V gene has CDR1 MDHEN and CDR2 SYDVKM. Deletions cut 6 bases from V and 0 bases from J, with 15 bases between. The CDR3 length is 16 residues.

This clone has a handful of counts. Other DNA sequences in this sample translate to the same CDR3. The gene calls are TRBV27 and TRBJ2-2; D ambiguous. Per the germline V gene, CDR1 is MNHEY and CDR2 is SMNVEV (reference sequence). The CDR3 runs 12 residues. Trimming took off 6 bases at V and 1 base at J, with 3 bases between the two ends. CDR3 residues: CASRLNTGELFF. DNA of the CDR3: TGTGCCAGCAGATTGAACACCGGGGAGCTGTTTTTT.

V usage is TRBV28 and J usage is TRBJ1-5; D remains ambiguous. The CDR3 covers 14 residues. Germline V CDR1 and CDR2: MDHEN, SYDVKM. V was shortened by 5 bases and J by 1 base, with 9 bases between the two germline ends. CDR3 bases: TGTGCCAGCAGTACCATCGACAGCAATCAGCCCCAGCATTTT. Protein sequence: CASSTIDSNQPQHF.

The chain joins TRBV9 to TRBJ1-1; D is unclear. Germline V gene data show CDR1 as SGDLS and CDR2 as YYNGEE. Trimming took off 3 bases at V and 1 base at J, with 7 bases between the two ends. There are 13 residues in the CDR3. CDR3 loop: CASSGRQNTEAFF. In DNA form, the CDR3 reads TGTGCCAGCAGCGGGAGACAGAACACTGAAGCTTTCTTT. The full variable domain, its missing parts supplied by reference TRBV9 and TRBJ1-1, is DSGVTQTPKHLITATGQRVTLRCSPRSGDLSVYWYQQSLDQGLQFLIQYYNGEERAKGNILERFSAQQFPDLHSELNLSSLELGDSALYFCASSGRQNTEAFFGQGTRLTVV.

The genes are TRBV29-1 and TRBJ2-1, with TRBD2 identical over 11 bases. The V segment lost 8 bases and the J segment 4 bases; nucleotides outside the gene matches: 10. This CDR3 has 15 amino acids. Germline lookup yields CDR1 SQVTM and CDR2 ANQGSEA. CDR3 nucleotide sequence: TGCAGCCCCCGATTGACTAGCGGGGTATACAATGAGCAGTTCTTC. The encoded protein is CSPRLTSGVYNEQFF.

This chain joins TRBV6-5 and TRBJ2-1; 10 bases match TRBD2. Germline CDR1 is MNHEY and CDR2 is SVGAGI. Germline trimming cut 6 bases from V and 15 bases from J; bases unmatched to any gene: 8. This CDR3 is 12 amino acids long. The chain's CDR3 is CASSHGTSVVFF. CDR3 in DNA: TGTGCCAGCAGCCACGGGACTAGCGTCGTGTTCTTC.

As DNA, the CDR3 is TGTGCCAGTAGTGGACTAGCGGGAGTTGGGGGCGAGCAGTACTTC. It translates to CASSGLAGVGGEQYF. This chain connects TRBV19 to TRBJ2-7; TRBD2 matches 13 bases. This CDR3 contains 15 residues. Germline assignment: CDR1 LNHDA and CDR2 SQIVND (reference sequence). With V trimmed by 5 bases and J by 6 bases, 7 bases remained unmatched.

In DNA, the CDR3 is TGTGCCAGCGGATGGGGCTTCTCTAGCACAGATACGCAGTATTTT. It codes for CASGWGFSSTDTQYF. The genes are TRBV28 and TRBJ2-3, with D maybe TRBD1 (5 bases). Trimming shortened V by 8 bases and J by 0 bases, and 15 bases separated the two germline ends. The CDR3 is made up of 15 amino acids. The V gene's germline CDR1 is MDHEN and CDR2 SYDVKM. Supplemented by reference TRBV28 and TRBJ2-3, the full variable domain reads DVKVTQSSRYLVKRTGEKVFLECVQDMDHENMFWYRQDPGLGLRLIYFSYDVKMKEKGDIPEGYSVSREKKERFSLILESASTNQTSMYLCASGWGFSSTDTQYFGPGTRLTVL.

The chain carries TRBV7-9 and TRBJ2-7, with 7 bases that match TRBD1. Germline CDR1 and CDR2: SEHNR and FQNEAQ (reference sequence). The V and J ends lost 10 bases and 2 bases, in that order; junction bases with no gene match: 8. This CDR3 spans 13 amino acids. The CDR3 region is CATSLRGPYEQYF. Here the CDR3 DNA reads TGTGCCACCTCGTTGAGGGGGCCCTACGAGCAGTACTTC.

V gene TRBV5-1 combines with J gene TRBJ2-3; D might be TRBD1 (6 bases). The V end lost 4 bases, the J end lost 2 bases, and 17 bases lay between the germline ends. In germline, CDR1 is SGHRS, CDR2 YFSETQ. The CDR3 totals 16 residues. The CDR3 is CASSVEQGFDTDTQYF. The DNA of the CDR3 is TGCGCCAGCAGCGTGGAACAGGGATTTGACACAGATACGCAGTATTTT.

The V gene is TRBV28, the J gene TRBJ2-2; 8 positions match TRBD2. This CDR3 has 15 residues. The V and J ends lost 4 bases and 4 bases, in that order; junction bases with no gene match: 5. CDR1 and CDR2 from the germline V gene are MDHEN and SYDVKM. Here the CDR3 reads CASSSLAGPTGELFF. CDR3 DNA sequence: TGTGCCAGCAGTTCCCTAGCGGGCCCCACCGGGGAGCTGTTTTTT.

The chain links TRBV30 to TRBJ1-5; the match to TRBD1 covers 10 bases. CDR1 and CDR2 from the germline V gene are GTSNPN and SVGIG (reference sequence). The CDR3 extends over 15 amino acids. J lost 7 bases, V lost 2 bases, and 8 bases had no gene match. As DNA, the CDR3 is TGTGCCTGGAGTACCCCGGGACAGGGGAACCAGCCCCAGCATTTT. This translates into CAWSTPGQGNQPQHF.

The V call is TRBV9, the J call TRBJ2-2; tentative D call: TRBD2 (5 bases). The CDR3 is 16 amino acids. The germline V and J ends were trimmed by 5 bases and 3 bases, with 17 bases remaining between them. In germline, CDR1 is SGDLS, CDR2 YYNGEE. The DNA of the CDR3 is TGTGCCAGCAGGCATCTTGAGGGCGCCGACACCGGGGAGCTGTTTTTT. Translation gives CASRHLEGADTGELFF.

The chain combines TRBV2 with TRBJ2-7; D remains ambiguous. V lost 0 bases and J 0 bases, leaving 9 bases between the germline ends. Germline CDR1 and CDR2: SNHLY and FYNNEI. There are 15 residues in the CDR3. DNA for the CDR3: TGTGCCAGCAGTGAAGCGACCGTAAGCTCCTACGAGCAGTACTTC. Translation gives CASSEATVSSYEQYF.

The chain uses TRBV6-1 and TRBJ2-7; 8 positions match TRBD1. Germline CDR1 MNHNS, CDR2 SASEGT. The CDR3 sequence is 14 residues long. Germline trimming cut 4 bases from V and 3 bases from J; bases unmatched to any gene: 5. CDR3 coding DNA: TGTGCCAGCAGTGCCGACAGGGGCTTCTACGAGCAGTACTTC. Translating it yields CASSADRGFYEQYF.

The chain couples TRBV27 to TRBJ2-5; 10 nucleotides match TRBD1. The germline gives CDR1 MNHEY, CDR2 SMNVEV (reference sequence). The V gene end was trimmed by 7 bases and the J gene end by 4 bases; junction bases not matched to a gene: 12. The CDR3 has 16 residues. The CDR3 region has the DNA TGTGCCAGCATCGATTACGGGACAGGGGCCGGAGAGACCCAGTACTTC. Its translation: CASIDYGTGAGETQYF.

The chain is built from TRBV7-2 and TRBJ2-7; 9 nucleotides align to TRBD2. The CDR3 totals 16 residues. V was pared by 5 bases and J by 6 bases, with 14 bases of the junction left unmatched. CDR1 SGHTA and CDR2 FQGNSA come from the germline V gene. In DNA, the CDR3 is TGTGCCAGCAGCCCCTTTACGGGACTAGCCTATGGCGAGCAGTACTTC. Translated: CASSPFTGLAYGEQYF.

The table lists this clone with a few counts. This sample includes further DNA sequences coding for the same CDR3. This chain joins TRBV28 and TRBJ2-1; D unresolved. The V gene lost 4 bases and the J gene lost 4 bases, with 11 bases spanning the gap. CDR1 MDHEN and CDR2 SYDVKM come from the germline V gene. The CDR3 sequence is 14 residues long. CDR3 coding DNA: TGTGCCAGCAGTTACCCAGGAGCTTACAATGAGCAGTTCTTC. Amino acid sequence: CASSYPGAYNEQFF.

DNA of the CDR3: TGCAGCGTTGAAGGACGGGAGGGCCTGAGCTCCTACAATGAGCAGTTCTTC. Residues: CSVEGREGLSSYNEQFF. The chain is built from TRBV29-1 and TRBJ2-1, with 8 bases lining up with TRBD2. The germline V gene has CDR1 SQVTM and CDR2 ANQGSEA. The V segment lost 1 base and the J segment 0 bases; nucleotides outside the gene matches: 8. CDR3 length: 17 residues.

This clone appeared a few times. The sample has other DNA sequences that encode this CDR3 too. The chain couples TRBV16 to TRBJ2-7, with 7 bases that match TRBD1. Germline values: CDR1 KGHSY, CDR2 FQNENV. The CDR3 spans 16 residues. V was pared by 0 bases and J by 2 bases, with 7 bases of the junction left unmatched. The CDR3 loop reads CASSQSWTGSTYEQYF. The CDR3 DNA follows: TGTGCCAGCAGCCAATCGTGGACAGGTTCGACCTACGAGCAGTACTTC.

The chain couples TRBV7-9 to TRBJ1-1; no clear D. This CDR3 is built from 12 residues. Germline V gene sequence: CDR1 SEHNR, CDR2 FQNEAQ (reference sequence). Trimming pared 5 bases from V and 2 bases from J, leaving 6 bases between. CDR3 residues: CASSHSNTEAFF. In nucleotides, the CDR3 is TGTGCCAGCAGCCATTCCAACACTGAAGCTTTCTTT.

CDR3 sequence: CASSNRDRFYEQYF. CDR3 coding DNA: TGTGCCAGCAGCAACCGGGACAGGTTCTACGAGCAGTACTTC. V is TRBV7-8 and J is TRBJ2-7, with 8 bases that match TRBD1. CDR3 length: 14 residues. The V and J ends lost 5 bases and 3 bases, in that order; junction bases with no gene match: 6. CDR1 is SGHVS, CDR2 FQNEAQ, per germline. Based on the CDR3 plus reference TRBV7-8 and TRBJ2-7, the full variable domain is GAGVSQSPRYKVAKRGQDVALRCDPISGHVSLFWYQQALGQGPEFLTYFQNEAQLDKSGLPSDRFFAERPEGSVSTLKIQRTQQEDSAVYLCASSNRDRFYEQYFGPGTRLTVT.

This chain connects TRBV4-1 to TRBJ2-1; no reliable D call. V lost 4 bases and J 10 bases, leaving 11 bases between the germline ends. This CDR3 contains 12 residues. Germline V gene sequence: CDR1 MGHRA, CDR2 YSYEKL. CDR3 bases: TGCGCCAGCAGCCCCTTCGGAGAGGAGCAGTTCTTC. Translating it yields CASSPFGEEQFF.

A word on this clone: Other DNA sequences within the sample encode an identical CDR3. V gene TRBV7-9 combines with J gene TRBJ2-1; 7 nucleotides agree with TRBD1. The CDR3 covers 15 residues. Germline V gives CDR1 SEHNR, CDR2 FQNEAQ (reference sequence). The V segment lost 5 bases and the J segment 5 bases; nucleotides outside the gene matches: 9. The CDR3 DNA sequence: TGTGCCAGCAGCCCGCCGGGACAGTCCCACAATGAGCAGTTCTTC. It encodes CASSPPGQSHNEQFF. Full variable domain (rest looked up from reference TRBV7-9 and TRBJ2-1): DTGVSQNPRHKITKRGQNVTFRCDPISEHNRLYWYRQTLGQGPEFLTYFQNEAQLEKSRLLSDRFSAERPKGSFSTLEIQRTEQGDSAMYLCASSPPGQSHNEQFFGPGTRLTVL.